The 23 T cell receptor beta chains given below trace back to one sample, sequenced in a study of T cells after posttransplantation cyclophosphamide. Only in-frame clones appear in the TCRdb table, and some are missing; sequencing was by immunoSEQ multiplex PCR. The sample was found to contain about 30,000 clones, and every one recurs. The specimen sequenced was PBMCs. Receptor source: a woman younger than 45 in good health and a related stem cell transplant donor.

This clone was observed many times. The genes are TRBV4-1 and TRBJ2-1, with TRBD2 identical over 7 bases. From germline, CDR1 is MGHRA and CDR2 YSYEKL. V was clipped by 1 base and J by 2 bases; unmatched bases: 5. The CDR3 totals 16 residues. The CDR3 loop is CASSQVTGGTYNEQFF. The CDR3 bases are TGCGCCAGCAGCCAAGTGACGGGGGGTACCTACAATGAGCAGTTCTTC.

This clone was observed many times. This chain links TRBV10-3 with TRBJ2-3; D is ambiguous. The V end lost 5 bases, the J end lost 2 bases, and 11 bases lay between the germline ends. Germline lookup yields CDR1 ENHRY and CDR2 SYGVKD. The CDR3 covers 14 residues. The CDR3 DNA sequence: TGTGCCATCAGTATGGCAGATATCACAGATACGCAGTATTTT. It yields the protein CAISMADITDTQYF.

The sample holds a few counts of this clone. The J gene is TRBJ2-5, the V gene TRBV5-1; D gene uncertain. Germline V gene data show CDR1 as SGHRS and CDR2 as YFSETQ. This CDR3 comprises 15 residues. Trimming took off 1 base at V and 5 bases at J, with 15 bases between the two ends. The CDR3 protein is CASSLSSRPVETQYF. CDR3 bases: TGCGCCAGCAGCTTGTCGTCGCGGCCCGTGGAGACCCAGTACTTC.

There are a few counts of this clone. The chain is built from TRBV4-1 and TRBJ1-1, with no clear D. Trimming left V 1 base short and J 2 bases short, with 17 bases between. Germline CDR1 is MGHRA and CDR2 is YSYEKL. This CDR3 region has 17 residues. The CDR3 region has the DNA TGCGCCAGCAGCCAAGGCGTGGCCAGGAGGTTTAACACTGAAGCTTTCTTT. Protein product: CASSQGVARRFNTEAFF.

This clone has only a few counts. The chain employs TRBV7-2 and TRBJ2-5; D call uncertain. Trimming shortened V by 5 bases and J by 3 bases, and 16 bases separated the two germline ends. The CDR3 spans 15 residues. Per the germline V gene, CDR1 is SGHTA and CDR2 is FQGNSA. The CDR3 sequence is CASSPGGSFEETQYF. For the CDR3, the DNA is TGTGCCAGCAGCCCCGGCGGCTCCTTTGAAGAGACCCAGTACTTC. Using reference TRBV7-2 and TRBJ2-5 for the parts outside the CDR3, the full variable domain is GAGVSQSPSNKVTEKGKDVELRCDPISGHTALYWYRQSLGQGLEFLIYFQGNSAPDKSGLPSDRFSAERTGGSVSTLTIQRTQQEDSAVYLCASSPGGSFEETQYFGPGTRLLVL.

This clone appeared a few times. This chain connects TRBV30 to TRBJ2-5; D possibly corresponds to TRBD2 (6 bases). Germline V gene data show CDR1 as GTSNPN and CDR2 as SVGIG (reference sequence). Trimming pared 3 bases from V and 4 bases from J, leaving 18 bases between. The CDR3 totals 15 residues. The CDR3, as DNA: TGTGCCTGGAGGGCGAAGGGGAGGCGTGGAGAGACCCAGTACTTC. Translating gives CAWRAKGRRGETQYF. Looking up the rest from reference TRBV30 and TRBJ2-5 gives the full variable domain: SQTIHQWPATLVQPVGSPLSLECTVEGTSNPNLYWYRQAAGRGLQLLFYSVGIGQISSEVPQNLSASRPQDRQFILSSKKLLLSDSGFYLCAWRAKGRRGETQYFGPGTRLLVL.

The rearrangement uses TRBV29-1 and TRBJ1-1; D possibly corresponds to TRBD1 (6 bases). The CDR3 is 13 amino acids. CDR1 and CDR2 (germline): SQVTM, ANQGSEA. V lost 2 bases and J 1 base, leaving 8 bases between the germline ends. CDR3 coding DNA: TGCAGCGTTGAAAGGGGGAGGAACACTGAAGCTTTCTTT. Translated, it gives CSVERGRNTEAFF.

There are many counts of this clone. The rearrangement joins TRBV4-1 to TRBJ1-4; TRBD1 might be the D (5 bases). The germline V gene encodes CDR1 MGHRA and CDR2 YSYEKL. The CDR3 runs 15 residues. V was shortened by 0 bases and J by 8 bases, with 13 bases between the two germline ends. In DNA form, the CDR3 reads TGCGCCAGCAGCCAAGAAAACAGGTCTAGGGAAAAACTGTTTTTT. This codes for CASSQENRSREKLFF.

There are many counts of this clone. The chain is built from TRBV6-4 and TRBJ2-1; TRBD2 aligns across 11 bases. V trimming: 0 bases; J trimming: 11 bases; junction bases outside the gene matches: 6. This CDR3 has 15 residues. Germline values: CDR1 MRHNA, CDR2 SNTAGT. The CDR3 here is CASSDSSGGASKQFF. DNA of the CDR3: TGTGCCAGCAGTGACTCTAGCGGGGGGGCTTCGAAGCAGTTCTTC.

V and J are TRBV25-1 and TRBJ2-7; the match to TRBD2 covers 9 bases. Losses at the gene ends were 4 bases for V and 3 bases for J; bases not matched to a gene: 10. Per germline, CDR1 MGHDK and CDR2 SYGVNS. The CDR3 has 16 amino acids. CDR3: CASSGPSPSGDYEQYF. The CDR3 DNA reads TGTGCCAGCAGTGGTCCCTCTCCTAGCGGGGACTACGAGCAGTACTTC.

At least ten counts were recorded for this clone. The CDR3 spells CASTQGAKNSPLHF. The CDR3, as DNA: TGTGCCAGCACCCAGGGAGCGAAGAATTCACCCCTCCACTTT. The chain uses TRBV5-6 and TRBJ1-6; weak D call: TRBD1 (5 bases). With 6 bases removed from V and 7 bases from J, the gap between germline ends came to 14 bases. This CDR3 spans 14 amino acids. Germline CDR1 is SGHDT and CDR2 is YYEEEE. Supplemented by reference TRBV5-6 and TRBJ1-6, the full variable domain reads DAGVTQSPTHLIKTRGQQVTLRCSPKSGHDTVSWYQQALGQGPQFIFQYYEEEERQRGNFPDRFSGHQFPNYSSELNVNALLLGDSALYLCASTQGAKNSPLHFGNGTRLTVT.

This clone was seen at least ten times. The chain joins TRBV12-3 or TRBV12-4 to TRBJ1-3; the D is unclear. V was shortened by 3 bases and J by 2 bases, with 11 bases between the two germline ends. The CDR3 length is 15 residues. For the CDR3, the DNA is TGTGCCAGCAGTTTTGAGCGGCTTACTGGAAACACCATATATTTT. Amino acids: CASSFERLTGNTIYF.

This clone showed up many times. V gene TRBV5-4 combines with J gene TRBJ1-1; D not certain. The germline gives CDR1 SGHNT, CDR2 YYREEE (reference sequence). V was trimmed by 5 bases and J by 3 bases, leaving 8 bases between them. The CDR3 length is 12 residues. The chain's CDR3 is CASSAQYTEAFF. The CDR3 DNA reads as TGTGCCAGCAGTGCTCAGTACACTGAAGCTTTCTTT.

V is TRBV7-2 and J is TRBJ2-1; 10 nucleotides agree with TRBD2. This CDR3 spans 15 amino acids. The germline CDR1 and CDR2 sequences are SGHTA and FQGNSA. V shed 5 bases and J 7 bases; nucleotides not matched to a gene: 8. DNA for the CDR3: TGTGCCAGCAGCCGCAGCGGGGGGGCCTCGAATGAGCAGTTCTTC. Protein sequence: CASSRSGGASNEQFF.

This clone came up many times. As DNA, the CDR3 is TGTGCCAGCAGTTTTCCGGGACAGACCAACAATGAGCAGTTCTTC. Its translation: CASSFPGQTNNEQFF. This sequence joins TRBV28 and TRBJ2-1; 7 bases agree with TRBD1. The CDR3 spans 15 residues. Unmatched junction bases numbered 7, after V lost 3 bases and J lost 5 bases. Germline V gives CDR1 MDHEN, CDR2 SYDVKM.

This clone was picked up many times. The V gene is TRBV2, the J gene TRBJ2-7; TRBD1 might be the D (5 bases). Germline assignment: CDR1 SNHLY and CDR2 FYNNEI. V gave up 6 bases and J gave up 4 bases, with 13 bases separating them. This CDR3 is 13 amino acids long. DNA for the CDR3: TGTGCCAGCAGAGTTTGGGGCGTGTACGAGCAGTACTTC. Encoded protein: CASRVWGVYEQYF.

This clone was observed many times. The rearrangement links TRBV5-6 to TRBJ1-1; D is perhaps TRBD1 (6 bases). V was shortened by 4 bases and J by 0 bases, with 13 bases between the two germline ends. Germline-derived CDR1 and CDR2 are SGHDT and YYEEEE. The length of the CDR3 is 15 residues. Here the CDR3 reads CASSRGGVMNTEAFF. CDR3 DNA sequence: TGTGCCAGCAGCCGAGGGGGGGTTATGAACACTGAAGCTTTCTTT.

In this sample, this clone turned up many times. V is TRBV10-1 and J is TRBJ2-3; perhaps TRBD2 as D (7 bases). This CDR3 comprises 15 residues. The germline V gene has CDR1 WNHNN and CDR2 SYGVQD (reference sequence). Trimming cost V 6 bases and J 1 base, with 14 bases left between them. The CDR3 DNA reads as TGCGCCAGCAGCACTGGGGGGGCGGGCACAGATACGCAGTATTTT. This codes for CASSTGGAGTDTQYF.

This clone showed up just a few times. The rearrangement joins TRBV5-1 to TRBJ2-1; 14 bases map to TRBD2. The CDR3 length is 16 residues. In germline, CDR1 is SGHRS, CDR2 YFSETQ. V shed 1 base and J 7 bases; nucleotides not matched to a gene: 4. The CDR3 coding sequence is TGCGCCAGCAGCTTGCTGGGACTAGCGGGGGTAAATGAGCAGTTCTTC. Protein product: CASSLLGLAGVNEQFF.

This clone showed up many times. The chain is built from TRBV4-1 and TRBJ1-3; the D is unclear. From germline, CDR1 is MGHRA and CDR2 YSYEKL. The V and J ends lost 1 base and 0 bases respectively, with 10 bases between them. The CDR3 has 16 residues. CDR3 loop: CASSQGSRSSGNTIYF. In nucleotides, the CDR3 is TGCGCCAGCAGCCAAGGGTCCAGAAGCTCTGGAAACACCATATATTTT.

On this clone itself: Other nucleotide sequences in the sample specify the same CDR3. The chain has TRBV25-1 and TRBJ1-6, with unresolved D. This CDR3 is built from 14 residues. The V and J ends lost 3 bases and 4 bases respectively, with 7 bases between them. CDR1 and CDR2 from the germline V gene are MGHDK and SYGVNS. For the CDR3, the DNA is TGTGCCAGCAGTGAGTCGGGGTATAATTCACCCCTCCACTTT. Amino acid sequence: CASSESGYNSPLHF.

This clone was recorded many times. The genes are TRBV19 and TRBJ2-7, with D possibly matching TRBD1 (5 bases). CDR3 size: 14 residues. V lost 5 bases to trimming and J lost 0 bases, with 11 bases between them. Germline CDR1 is LNHDA and CDR2 is SQIVND (reference sequence). CDR3 sequence reads: CASSSTVSSYEQYF. CDR3 sequence (DNA): TGTGCCAGTAGTTCGACAGTCAGCTCCTACGAGCAGTACTTC.

This clone occurred many times. This chain connects TRBV12-3 or TRBV12-4 to TRBJ2-2; D is perhaps TRBD1 or TRBD2 (5 bases each). Deletions cut 7 bases from V and 3 bases from J, with 12 bases between. The CDR3 extends over 14 amino acids. For the CDR3, the DNA is TGTGCCAGCAAGGGTGAGGGGTACACCGGGGAGCTGTTTTTT. Translation gives CASKGEGYTGELFF.